The 4 T cell receptor beta chains below all came from one sample that was sequenced in a study of beta chain features in type 1 diabetes (dated by TCRdb to the late 2010s). Library preparation employed the immunoSEQ multiplex PCR assay. The entire amount of isolated RNA was reverse transcribed using the High Capacity cDNA Reverse Transcription Kit, so the sequenced TCRB transcripts were expressed ones. Imported from immuneACCESS, the table was reduced by TCRdb to in-frame sequences with V and J called. These copies leave out some clones; in studies compared against another copy, an unresolved V gene accounts for under half, and the cause of the remainder is not known. This sample has 360,000 or so clones in its table, and around 20% of those were observed once. Clones ranked in the top ten supply around 0.04% of the sample. Sequenced: naive CD4+ T cells from blood. The sample's cell subset or site, from its label and the paper: true naive CD4+ T cells. These receptors were collected from a woman in her late teens or twenties in good health.

In this sample, this clone turned up a few times. This rearrangement joins TRBV11-2 to TRBJ2-7; a possible D gene is TRBD2 (6 bases). The CDR3 length is 11 residues. Germline CDR1 reads SGHAT; CDR2 reads FQNNGV. Trimming shortened V by 6 bases and J by 6 bases, and 9 bases separated the two germline ends. CDR3 bases: TGTGCCAGCAGGCGGGGCCGCGAGCAGTACTTC. Translation: CASRRGREQYF.

This clone was counted a single time. The CDR3 reads CASSQEGQGGNEQFF. CDR3 bases: TGCGCCAGCAGCCAAGAGGGGCAGGGGGGCAATGAGCAGTTCTTC. The V gene is TRBV4-1, the J gene TRBJ2-1, with a possible D match to TRBD1 (7 bases). V dropped 0 bases and J dropped 6 bases, with 12 bases sitting between them. CDR3 size: 15 residues. Looked up from germline, CDR1 is MGHRA and CDR2 is YSYEKL.

This chain joins TRBV9 and TRBJ1-1; D is possibly TRBD1 (6 bases). Per germline, CDR1 SGDLS and CDR2 YYNGEE. The V end was cut by 0 bases, the J end by 0 bases, with 24 bases between. This CDR3 contains 20 residues. The CDR3 loop reads CASSVGQGPRRPALNTEAFF. CDR3 coding DNA: TGTGCCAGCAGCGTAGGGCAGGGGCCCCGACGGCCGGCTTTGAACACTGAAGCTTTCTTT.

CDR3 coding DNA: TGTGCCTGGAATCGGGACAGGGTACAGCCCCAGCATTTT. Translating it yields CAWNRDRVQPQHF. The rearrangement joins TRBV30 to TRBJ1-5; 9 nucleotides match TRBD1. The length of the CDR3 is 13 residues. Trimming cost V 4 bases and J 7 bases; bases outside gene matches: 5. Germline V gene lookup returns CDR1 GTSNPN and CDR2 SVGIG (reference sequence).